This T cell receptor (beta chain) derives from a study of shared clonotypes between healthy human individuals. Study conclusions and caveats: Naive subsets tended to show greater estimated richness than memory subsets. Against clonotypes common to all four donors, non-shared ones had lower generation probabilities. Sequencing depth was a factor that was expected to affect clonotype sharing among donors.

Deletions cut 0 bases from V and 7 bases from J, with 10 bases between. The CDR3 runs to 14 residues. The germline gives CDR1 SGHRS, CDR2 YFSETQ. When replicate PCRs were run on sorted subsets, they used approximately 0.2 ug DNA, tens of thousands of T cell genomes. Clones were sequenced by immunoSEQ multiplex PCR, and TCRdb holds only the in-frame ones, with some missing. The sample holds millions of clones, more than 85% seen once. Concerning this clone itself: Its antigen remains unknown.

This chain joins TRBV5-1 and TRBJ2-2, with D possibly being TRBD2 (6 bases). The receptor's source is a man between 18 and 29 years old in good health. Some clones in this sample may be carry-over from other donors' samples. The sequenced sample was naive CD4+ T cells from PBMCs. Subset denoted: CD45RA+ positively selected. CDR3 in DNA: TGCGCCAGCAGCTTGGATCCGCGGGGCGGGGAGCTGTTTTTT. Translation gives CASSLDPRGGELFF.